This T cell receptor (beta chain) stems from a study of T-cell reconstitution after alpha-beta-depleted transplantation in children. Trimming took off 2 bases at V and 1 base at J, with 12 bases between the two ends. The germline V gene encodes CDR1 SGHRS and CDR2 YFSETQ. The CDR3 spans 16 residues. Preparation of the TCRbeta library used unique molecular identifiers. From the PCR reads, TCRdb called clonotypes with MiXCR, one entry per CDR3 protein. The sample has a few hundred thousand distinct CDR3 sequences, over 25% seen once. General study results and limits: It was newly produced T cells that mostly accounted for T-cell counts and diversity one year after transplant. The study traced high day-60 TCRbeta diversity in some patients to surviving recipient T cells and thymic progenitors. Reportedly, alpha-beta T cells present about two months post-transplant originated from several hundred expanded clones of graft origin.

Worth noting for this clonotype: Its antigen remains unknown.

The TCR sequence derives from a boy younger than two with Wiskott-Aldrich syndrome, due to receive a stem cell transplant. The chain links TRBV5-1 to TRBJ1-4, with D uncertain. The material was PBMCs, obtained before TCRalphabeta/CD19-depleted stem cell transplant. The CDR3 is CASSFLRGGTNEKLFF. In nucleotides, the CDR3 is TGCGCCAGCAGCTTTCTCCGTGGAGGAACTAATGAAAAACTGTTTTTT.